The next 23 T cell receptor beta chains were all read from a single sample in a study of vaccination and CD4 T cells after COVID-19. The Oncomine TCR Beta short-read assay sequenced DNA from cultured CD4+ T cells. Via MiXCR, TCRdb re-called the PCR reads, giving one row per CDR3 protein. The data show approximately 17,000 distinct CDR3 sequences, with 54% seen just once and 15% to 20% held by the top ten. As for treatment: 10-day PBMC culture with coronavirus spike peptide pools or control peptides (ViraFEST assay). Their target antigens are unknown. The sequenced sample was CD4+ T cells from blood, cultured in vitro. The receptors originated from a human donor who had recovered from COVID-19.

The sample holds a few counts of this clonotype. This chain joins TRBV7-2 and TRBJ1-6; TRBD1 might be the D (6 bases). The CDR3 spans 16 residues. Per the germline V gene, CDR1 is SGHTA and CDR2 is FQGNSA. Trimming shortened V by 5 bases and J by 3 bases, and 14 bases separated the two germline ends. CDR3 loop: CASSQRTAYYNSPLHF. For the CDR3, the DNA is TGTGCCAGCAGCCAAAGGACAGCCTACTATAATTCACCCCTCCACTTT.

A remark on this clonotype: At one end, the junction sequence differs from germline, possibly due to a read error. The CDR3 DNA sequence: TGTGCCAGCAGTTTTTATAGCGGGGGGGTCAGTGAGCAGCTCTTC. This codes for CASSFYSGGVSEQLF. This sequence joins TRBV12-3 or TRBV12-4 and TRBJ2-1; 11 bases align to TRBD2. The CDR3 consists of 15 residues.

The chain recombines TRBV7-8 with TRBJ2-7, with D possibly being TRBD2 (5 bases). In germline, CDR1 is SGHVS, CDR2 FQNEAQ. The germline V and J ends were trimmed by 5 bases and 9 bases, with 23 bases remaining between them. The CDR3 runs 15 residues. The CDR3 here is CASSKQSPRGEGQYF. The CDR3 DNA reads TGTGCCAGCAGCAAACAGTCGCCTCGGGGAGAAGGGCAGTACTTC.

V usage is TRBV7-2 and J usage is TRBJ1-2; D remains unclear. CDR1 and CDR2 from the germline V gene are SGHTA and FQGNSA. The CDR3 consists of 15 residues. V lost 1 base and J 0 bases, leaving 9 bases between the germline ends. CDR3 protein: CASSLGIGSNYGYTF. DNA of the CDR3: TGTGCCAGCAGCTTAGGGATAGGGTCTAACTATGGCTACACCTTC.

The V call is TRBV20-1, the J call TRBJ2-3, with D uncertain. Germline CDR1 is DFQATT and CDR2 is SNEGSKA (reference sequence). Trimming left V 2 bases short and J 2 bases short, with 11 bases between. The CDR3 covers 14 residues. CDR3 region: CSARMQTATDTQYF. For the CDR3, the DNA is TGCAGTGCTAGAATGCAGACGGCCACAGATACGCAGTATTTT.

This clonotype has only a few counts. The chain links TRBV5-4 to TRBJ1-6, with D perhaps matching TRBD1 (5 bases). The V gene lost 4 bases and the J gene lost 0 bases, with 20 bases spanning the gap. The CDR3 contains 19 residues. Germline assignment: CDR1 SGHNT and CDR2 YYREEE (reference sequence). The CDR3 is CASSDKVGTEVSYNSPLHF. CDR3 in DNA: TGTGCCAGCAGCGATAAGGTCGGGACCGAGGTCTCCTATAATTCACCCCTCCACTTT.

This chain connects TRBV20-1 to TRBJ1-5; possibly TRBD1 for D (5 bases). Germline CDR1 and CDR2: DFQATT and SNEGSKA (reference sequence). The V gene lost 3 bases and the J gene lost 1 base, with 10 bases spanning the gap. The CDR3 runs to 14 residues. CDR3: CSASVGGSNQPQHF. Here the CDR3 DNA reads TGCAGTGCTAGTGTGGGGGGAAGCAATCAGCCCCAGCATTTT.

This chain joins TRBV7-8 and TRBJ1-4; no clear D gene. The V gene lost 6 bases and the J gene lost 4 bases, with 3 bases spanning the gap. CDR1 and CDR2 (germline): SGHVS, FQNEAQ. This CDR3 contains 11 residues. CDR3 residues: CASSNNEKLFF. The DNA for the CDR3 is TGTGCCAGCAGTAATAATGAAAAACTGTTTTTT.

The sample holds a few counts of this clonotype. The V gene is TRBV5-4, the J gene TRBJ1-6, with D tentatively TRBD1 (6 bases). Germline lookup yields CDR1 SGHNT and CDR2 YYREEE (reference sequence). The CDR3 is made up of 15 amino acids. V was shortened by 1 base and J by 8 bases, with 13 bases between the two germline ends. CDR3 sequence (DNA): TGTGCCAGCAGCTTGCCAGGACAGACCCATTCACCCCTCCACTTT. This gives the protein CASSLPGQTHSPLHF.

The chain uses TRBV7-6 and TRBJ1-3, with D tentatively TRBD1 (6 bases). The CDR3 has 15 residues. Germline values: CDR1 SGHVS, CDR2 FNYEAQ. The V and J ends lost 8 bases and 2 bases respectively, with 16 bases between them. The DNA of the CDR3 is TGTGCCAGCCAATCCCCCGGGGGCACTGGAAACACCATATATTTT. Residues: CASQSPGGTGNTIYF.

In its sample, this clonotype was seen a few times. The V call is TRBV6-1, the J call TRBJ2-1; 8 positions match TRBD1. CDR1 is MNHNS and CDR2 is SASEGT in the germline V gene. The V gene end was trimmed by 7 bases and the J gene end by 6 bases; junction bases not matched to a gene: 14. The CDR3 spans 16 residues. CDR3 in amino acids: CASTRRVRGQGNEQFF. CDR3 DNA sequence: TGTGCCAGCACCCGAAGGGTCAGGGGGCAAGGCAATGAGCAGTTCTTC.

This clonotype was seen only a few times. V usage is TRBV27 and J usage is TRBJ2-2, with TRBD2 as a possible D gene (5 bases). This CDR3 region has 14 residues. V was cut by 8 bases and J by 4 bases, with 14 bases left in between. Germline loops: CDR1 MNHEY, CDR2 SMNVEV (reference sequence). The CDR3, as DNA: TGTGCCAGCGGGATTGGGGAGAGCACCGGGGAGCTGTTTTTT. Translation gives CASGIGESTGELFF.

The gene calls are TRBV5-1 and TRBJ2-1, with D uncertain. With 7 bases removed from V and 5 bases from J, the gap between germline ends came to 16 bases. The CDR3 has 14 amino acids. Germline V gene sequence: CDR1 SGHRS, CDR2 YFSETQ. In DNA, the CDR3 is TGCGCCAGCTGCGACCTACTAAACGACAATGAGCAGTTCTTC. It is translated as CASCDLLNDNEQFF.

In DNA, the CDR3 is TGTGCCAGCAGCCCGGGAGGCGCAGGGACGATGAGGCAAGAGACCCAGTACTTC. Its translation is CASSPGGAGTMRQETQYF. The chain employs TRBV5-4 and TRBJ2-5; TRBD2 matches at 7 bases. Germline V gene sequence: CDR1 SGHNT, CDR2 YYREEE (reference sequence). V shed 4 bases, J shed 2 bases, and the junction held 17 bases outside the gene matches. The CDR3 sequence is 18 residues long.

This chain joins TRBV9 and TRBJ2-7; 10 bases map to TRBD2. The CDR3 contains 14 residues. Germline V gives CDR1 SGDLS, CDR2 YYNGEE. J lost 1 base, V lost 4 bases, and 2 bases had no gene match. The CDR3 is CASSKTSGSYEQYF. CDR3 DNA sequence: TGTGCCAGCAGCAAGACTAGCGGGTCCTACGAGCAGTACTTC.

The chain is built from TRBV6-4 and TRBJ2-3; 10 bases are shared with TRBD2. CDR1 and CDR2 from the germline V gene are MRHNA and SNTAGT. The ends lost 4 bases at V and 2 bases at J; junction bases unmatched: 3. This CDR3 region has 15 residues. The CDR3 DNA follows: TGTGCCAGCAGTGTAGCGGGAGGCGCCACAGATACGCAGTATTTT. Translating gives CASSVAGGATDTQYF.

The rearrangement joins TRBV20-1 to TRBJ2-7; D ambiguous. V lost 0 bases to trimming and J lost 6 bases, with 9 bases between them. The CDR3 runs 12 residues. Germline V gene sequence: CDR1 DFQATT, CDR2 SNEGSKA (reference sequence). CDR3 sequence: CSARDPSVEQYF. The CDR3 coding sequence is TGCAGTGCTAGAGATCCTTCCGTCGAGCAGTACTTC.

This clonotype was observed a handful of times. The rearrangement joins TRBV7-8 to TRBJ2-4; no definite D call. Trimming removed 5 bases from V and 0 bases from J, with 5 bases in between. Germline CDR1 reads SGHVS; CDR2 reads FQNEAQ. This CDR3 region has 13 residues. The CDR3 region is CASSPLAKNIQYF. CDR3 nucleotide sequence: TGTGCCAGCAGCCCCCTAGCCAAAAACATTCAGTACTTC.

The gene calls are TRBV20-1 and TRBJ1-6, with D maybe TRBD1 (5 bases). The V and J ends lost 0 bases and 14 bases respectively, with 17 bases between them. CDR3 size: 14 residues. Germline assignment: CDR1 DFQATT and CDR2 SNEGSKA (reference sequence). The CDR3 is CSARDPARAGTLHF. The CDR3 DNA reads TGCAGTGCTAGAGATCCCGCCAGGGCGGGAACCCTCCACTTT.

V is TRBV24-1 and J is TRBJ2-3; D remains ambiguous. V was trimmed by 4 bases and J by 0 bases, leaving 16 bases between them. The CDR3 is 17 residues long. CDR1 KGHDR and CDR2 SFDVKD come from the germline V gene. The CDR3 loop is CATSDPVSSPSTDTQYF. In DNA form, the CDR3 reads TGTGCCACCAGTGACCCAGTCTCGTCCCCCAGCACAGATACGCAGTATTTT.

V usage is TRBV27 and J usage is TRBJ1-1; D is unclear. CDR3 length: 11 residues. Germline loops: CDR1 MNHEY, CDR2 SMNVEV (reference sequence). The V and J ends lost 6 bases and 8 bases respectively, with 10 bases between them. Here the CDR3 reads CASRTRGEAFF. DNA for the CDR3: TGTGCCAGCAGGACCCGAGGGGAAGCTTTCTTT.

This clonotype showed up just a few times. The V and J genes are TRBV6-5 and TRBJ1-1; D remains unclear. This CDR3 contains 11 residues. The germline V gene has CDR1 MNHEY and CDR2 SVGAGI. Between the trimmed V and J ends, which lost 1 base and 8 bases, there was a span of 5 bases. The DNA for the CDR3 is TGTGCCAGCAGTTACTTAGGGGAAGCTTTCTTT. Translating it yields CASSYLGEAFF.

The rearrangement joins TRBV30 to TRBJ2-3; D is undetermined. From germline, CDR1 is GTSNPN and CDR2 SVGIG (reference sequence). The CDR3 is 13 residues long. Trimming removed 3 bases at V and 0 bases at J, with 7 bases between. The CDR3 spells CAWRASSTDTQYF. The DNA for the CDR3 is TGTGCCTGGAGGGCATCTAGCACAGATACGCAGTATTTT.